The 15 T cell receptor beta chains below come from one sample, sequenced in a study of control samples from healthy donors and cancer patients. The protocol was immunoSEQ multiplex PCR, while the TCRdb copy is restricted to in-frame clones and leaves out a portion. In the table there are approximately 69,000 clones, approximately 90% of which are singletons. The specimen sequenced was PBMCs. The receptor source for this set is a man between 60 and 70 years old with colorectal cancer.

The chain uses TRBV6-5 and TRBJ2-1, with a weak D call TRBD1 (6 bases). CDR3 length: 14 residues. Germline V gene sequence: CDR1 MNHEY, CDR2 SVGAGI. The V and J ends lost 8 bases and 4 bases respectively, with 15 bases between them. This chain's CDR3 is CASFPGTQYNEQFF. The CDR3 DNA reads as TGTGCCAGCTTCCCCGGGACACAATACAATGAGCAGTTCTTC.

V is TRBV9 and J is TRBJ1-1; TRBD1 matches at 9 bases. This CDR3 is 15 amino acids long. The germline gives CDR1 SGDLS, CDR2 YYNGEE. J was trimmed by 4 bases and V by 0 bases; bases with no gene match: 4. The CDR3 region has the DNA TGTGCCAGCAGCGTAGTAGGGACAGGGTTCACTGAAGCTTTCTTT. This encodes CASSVVGTGFTEAFF.

The chain joins TRBV6-5 to TRBJ2-7; D could derive from TRBD1 or TRBD2 (5 bases each). The V end lost 5 bases, the J end lost 2 bases, and 13 bases lay between the germline ends. The CDR3 has 14 residues. Germline V CDR1 and CDR2: MNHEY, SVGAGI. CDR3 nucleotide sequence: TGTGCCAGCAGTAGGACCGGGACCACCTACGAGCAGTACTTC. It codes for CASSRTGTTYEQYF.

The chain combines TRBV29-1 with TRBJ1-2; 9 bases match TRBD1. This CDR3 has 13 residues. Germline values: CDR1 SQVTM, CDR2 ANQGSEA. V trimming: 4 bases; J trimming: 7 bases; junction bases outside the gene matches: 7. The CDR3 sequence: CSVVVTGGSGYTF. CDR3 nucleotides: TGCAGCGTTGTCGTGACAGGGGGAAGTGGCTACACCTTC.

The rearrangement joins TRBV3-1 (or the pseudogene TRBV3-2) to TRBJ2-2; D gene uncertain. This CDR3 region has 14 residues. The V end was cut by 0 bases, the J end by 6 bases, with 8 bases between. CDR1 LGHDT and CDR2 YNNKEL come from the germline V gene (reference sequence). The CDR3 DNA follows: TGTGCCAGCAGCCAAGACCTGGGCCCCGGGGAGCTGTTTTTT. It translates to CASSQDLGPGELFF.

For this clone: At one end the junction does not follow the germline gene, possibly because of a read error. The rearrangement joins TRBV6-5 to TRBJ1-2; D uncertain. CDR1 is MNHEY, CDR2 SVGAGI, per germline. The CDR3 is made up of 14 amino acids. CDR3 in DNA: TGTGCCAGCAGTTACACGTCGGGCCTAAATGGGTACACCTTC. This translates into CASSYTSGLNGYTF.

J is TRBJ2-5 and V is TRBV5-1; D is perhaps TRBD1 or TRBD2 (5 bases each). Germline lookup yields CDR1 SGHRS and CDR2 YFSETQ. The CDR3 loop spans 16 amino acids. V was pared by 4 bases and J by 5 bases, with 21 bases between. The CDR3 sequence: CASSPGLAPTGETQYF. The DNA of the CDR3 is TGCGCCAGCAGCCCGGGGCTAGCTCCGACGGGGGAGACCCAGTACTTC.

The V call is TRBV4-2, the J call TRBJ2-7; TRBD2 is a possible D gene (6 bases). Per germline, CDR1 LGHNA and CDR2 YNFKEQ. The V and J ends lost 0 bases and 0 bases respectively, with 12 bases between them. The CDR3 extends over 16 amino acids. The CDR3 here is CASSQEGAGDSYEQYF. Written as DNA, the CDR3 is TGTGCCAGCAGCCAAGAGGGAGCGGGCGACTCCTACGAGCAGTACTTC.

This sequence joins TRBV18 and TRBJ2-2; perhaps TRBD1 as D (6 bases). The ends were cut back, 3 bases at V and 5 bases at J, with 19 bases in the middle. Germline V lookup: CDR1 KGHSH, CDR2 LQKENI. The CDR3 loop spans 17 amino acids. The CDR3: CASSPALGTPTTGELFF. In DNA, the CDR3 is TGTGCCAGCTCACCCGCGTTGGGGACACCCACGACCGGGGAGCTGTTTTTT. Full variable domain (missing parts from reference TRBV18 and TRBJ2-2): NAGVMQNPRHLVRRRGQEARLRCSPMKGHSHVYWYRQLPEEGLKFMVYLQKENIIDESGMPKERFSAEFPKEGPSILRIQQVVRGDSAAYFCASSPALGTPTTGELFFGEGSRLTVL.

This chain links TRBV2 with TRBJ1-1, with D perhaps TRBD1 (5 bases). The CDR3 runs 13 residues. Between the trimmed V and J ends, which lost 3 bases and 8 bases, there was a span of 13 bases. Germline CDR1 SNHLY, CDR2 FYNNEI. The CDR3, as DNA: TGTGCCAGCAGTGAGCCCAGGGATGGGGAAGCTTTCTTT. Its protein is CASSEPRDGEAFF. Drawing the rest from reference TRBV2 and TRBJ1-1, the complete variable domain is EPEVTQTPSHQVTQMGQEVILRCVPISNHLYFYWYRQILGQKVEFLVSFYNNEISEKSEIFDDQFSVERPDGSNFTLKIRSTKLEDSAMYFCASSEPRDGEAFFGQGTRLTVV.

The J gene is TRBJ2-7, the V gene TRBV28; D ambiguous. The germline V gene encodes CDR1 MDHEN and CDR2 SYDVKM. The V gene lost 3 bases and the J gene lost 5 bases, with 14 bases spanning the gap. The CDR3 totals 14 residues. CDR3 region: CASSFTLLSHEQYF. The CDR3 DNA follows: TGTGCCAGCAGTTTCACCCTCCTTTCTCACGAGCAGTACTTC. Based on the CDR3 plus reference TRBV28 and TRBJ2-7, the full variable domain is DVKVTQSSRYLVKRTGEKVFLECVQDMDHENMFWYRQDPGLGLRLIYFSYDVKMKEKGDIPEGYSVSREKKERFSLILESASTNQTSMYLCASSFTLLSHEQYFGPGTRLTVT.

The chain combines TRBV14 with TRBJ2-5; D is unclear. The CDR3 totals 14 residues. Germline assignment: CDR1 SGHDN and CDR2 FVKESK. V dropped 4 bases and J dropped 5 bases, with 14 bases sitting between them. CDR3 region: CASSPLGWVETQYF. The CDR3 coding sequence is TGTGCCAGCAGCCCTCTAGGGTGGGTCGAGACCCAGTACTTC.

With respect to this clone: The identical CDR3 is also encoded by other nucleotide sequences in the sample. The gene calls are TRBV27 and TRBJ2-6; D uncertain. In germline, CDR1 is MNHEY, CDR2 SMNVEV (reference sequence). The CDR3 is made up of 13 amino acids. Trimming pared 5 bases from V and 0 bases from J, leaving 2 bases between. The CDR3 DNA sequence: TGTGCCAGCAGTCTCTCTGGGGCCAACGTCCTGACTTTC. This encodes CASSLSGANVLTF.

The sample holds one count of this clone. The chain joins TRBV9 to TRBJ2-5; D is undetermined. V was cut by 4 bases and J by 1 base, with 11 bases left in between. There are 14 residues in the CDR3. Germline CDR1 is SGDLS and CDR2 is YYNGEE. CDR3 residues: CASSTQAFQETQYF. The CDR3 DNA sequence: TGTGCCAGCAGCACACAAGCCTTCCAAGAGACCCAGTACTTC.

The chain employs TRBV10-3 and TRBJ1-6, with unresolved D. The CDR3 runs to 16 residues. From germline, CDR1 is ENHRY and CDR2 SYGVKD. Trimming removed 6 bases at V and 0 bases at J, with 12 bases between. The CDR3 reads CAISEHLSSYNSPLHF. The CDR3 nucleotides are TGTGCCATCAGCGAACACCTAAGCTCCTATAATTCACCCCTCCACTTT.